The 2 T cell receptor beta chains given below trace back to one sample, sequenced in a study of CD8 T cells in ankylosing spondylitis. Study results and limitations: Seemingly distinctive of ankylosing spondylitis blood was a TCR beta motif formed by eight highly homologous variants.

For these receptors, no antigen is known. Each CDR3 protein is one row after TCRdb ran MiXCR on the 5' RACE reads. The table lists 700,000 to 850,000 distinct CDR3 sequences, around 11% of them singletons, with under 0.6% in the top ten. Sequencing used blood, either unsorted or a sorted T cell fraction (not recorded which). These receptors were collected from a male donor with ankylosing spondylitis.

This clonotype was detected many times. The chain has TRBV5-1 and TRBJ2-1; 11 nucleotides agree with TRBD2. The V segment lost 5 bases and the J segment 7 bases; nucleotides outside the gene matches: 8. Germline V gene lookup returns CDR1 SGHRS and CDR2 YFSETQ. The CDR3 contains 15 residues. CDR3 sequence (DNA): TGCGCCAGCAGGCGGGTAGCGGGAGGGCCAAATGAGCAGTTCTTC. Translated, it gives CASRRVAGGPNEQFF.

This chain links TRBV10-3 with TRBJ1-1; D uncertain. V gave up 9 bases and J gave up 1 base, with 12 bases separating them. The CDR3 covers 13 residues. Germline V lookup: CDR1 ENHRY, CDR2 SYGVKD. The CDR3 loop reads CAIEGEKNTEAFF. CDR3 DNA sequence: TGTGCCATTGAGGGAGAGAAGAACACTGAAGCTTTCTTT.